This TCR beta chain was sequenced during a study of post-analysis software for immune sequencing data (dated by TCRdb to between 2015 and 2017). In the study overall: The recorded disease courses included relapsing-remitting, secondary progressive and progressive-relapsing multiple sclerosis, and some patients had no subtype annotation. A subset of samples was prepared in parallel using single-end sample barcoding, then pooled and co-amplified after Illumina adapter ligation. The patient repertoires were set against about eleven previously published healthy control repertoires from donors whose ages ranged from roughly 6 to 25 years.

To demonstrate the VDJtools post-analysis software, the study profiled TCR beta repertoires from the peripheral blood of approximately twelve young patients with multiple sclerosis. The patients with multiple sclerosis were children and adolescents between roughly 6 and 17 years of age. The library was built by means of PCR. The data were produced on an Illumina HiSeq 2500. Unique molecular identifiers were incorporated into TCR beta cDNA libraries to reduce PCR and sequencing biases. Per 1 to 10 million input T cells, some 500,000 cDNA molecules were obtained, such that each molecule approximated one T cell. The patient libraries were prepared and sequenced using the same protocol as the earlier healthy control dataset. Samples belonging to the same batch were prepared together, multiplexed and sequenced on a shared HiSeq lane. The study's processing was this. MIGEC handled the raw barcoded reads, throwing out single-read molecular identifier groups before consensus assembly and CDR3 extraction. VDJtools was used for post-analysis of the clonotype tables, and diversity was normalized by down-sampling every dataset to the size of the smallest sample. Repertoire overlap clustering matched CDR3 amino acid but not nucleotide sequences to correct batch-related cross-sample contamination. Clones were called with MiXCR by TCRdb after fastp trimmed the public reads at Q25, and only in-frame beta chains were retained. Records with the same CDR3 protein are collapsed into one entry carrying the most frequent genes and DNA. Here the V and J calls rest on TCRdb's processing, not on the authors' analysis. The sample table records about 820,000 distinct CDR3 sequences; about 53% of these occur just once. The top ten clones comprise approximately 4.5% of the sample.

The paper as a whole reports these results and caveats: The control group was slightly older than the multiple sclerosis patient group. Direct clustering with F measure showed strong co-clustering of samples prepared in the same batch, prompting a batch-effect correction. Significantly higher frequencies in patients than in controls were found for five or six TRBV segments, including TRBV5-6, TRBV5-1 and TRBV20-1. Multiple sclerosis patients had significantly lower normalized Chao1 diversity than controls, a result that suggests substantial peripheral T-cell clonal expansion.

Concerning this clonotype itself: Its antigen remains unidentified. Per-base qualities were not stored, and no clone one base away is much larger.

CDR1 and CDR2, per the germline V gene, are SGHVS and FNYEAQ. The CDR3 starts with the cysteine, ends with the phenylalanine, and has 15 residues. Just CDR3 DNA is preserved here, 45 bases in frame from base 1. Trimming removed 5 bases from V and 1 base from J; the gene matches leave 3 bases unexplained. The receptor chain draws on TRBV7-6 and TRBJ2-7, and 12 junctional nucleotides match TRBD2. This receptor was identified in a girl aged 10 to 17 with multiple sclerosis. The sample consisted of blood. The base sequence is TGTGCCAGCAGCAGACTAGCGGGGGAATCCTACGAGCAGTACTTC. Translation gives CASSRLAGESYEQYF.